This TCR beta chain was identified in a study of T cell repertoires in cytomegalovirus infection. Study-level background: Public TCR beta signatures marked donors with CMV infection and the matching HLA.

MiXCR was run by TCRdb on the reads, yielding one entry per CDR3 protein. The data show about 300,000 distinct CDR3 sequences, 20% to 30% seen once. This clonotype was found many times. Its cognate antigen is unknown. Study conclusions and caveats: In two of eight donors, the top clonotype was HLA-C-restricted CMV-specific. Identification of carriers of CMV plus the relevant HLA was achieved through cumulative public TCR beta family frequency.

CDR1 SGHTA and CDR2 FQGNSA come from the germline V gene. The CDR3 extends over 15 amino acids. The V and J ends lost 2 bases and 0 bases respectively, with 8 bases between them. The receptor's source is a human donor in good health (CMV status not recorded). Some clones in this sample may be carry-over from other donors' samples. The chain uses TRBV7-2 and TRBJ1-3; D is uncertain. The sequenced material came from PBMCs. The CDR3 bases are TGTGCCAGCAGCTTACTGCGAAGCTCTGGAAACACCATATATTTT. Translation: CASSLLRSSGNTIYF. Together with reference TRBV7-2 and TRBJ1-3, the CDR3 gives the full variable domain: GAGVSQSPSNKVTEKGKDVELRCDPISGHTALYWYRQSLGQGLEFLIYFQGNSAPDKSGLPSDRFSAERTGGSVSTLTIQRTQQEDSAVYLCASSLLRSSGNTIYFGEGSWLTVV.